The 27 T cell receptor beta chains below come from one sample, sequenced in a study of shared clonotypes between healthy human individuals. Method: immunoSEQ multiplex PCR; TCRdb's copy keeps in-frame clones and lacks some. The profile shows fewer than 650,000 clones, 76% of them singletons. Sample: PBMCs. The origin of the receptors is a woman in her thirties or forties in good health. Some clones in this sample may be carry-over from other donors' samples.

CDR3 nucleotide sequence: TGTGCCACCAGCAGCCAGAGGAGCGGCCAGGGGCAGTACTTC. It is translated as CATSSQRSGQGQYF. The gene calls are TRBV15 and TRBJ2-7, with D perhaps being TRBD1 or TRBD2 (5 bases each). The V gene lost 3 bases and the J gene lost 9 bases, with 18 bases spanning the gap. This CDR3 is built from 14 residues. Germline CDR1 is LNHNV and CDR2 is YYDKDF (reference sequence).

The CDR3 DNA is TGCGCCAGCAGCTTGGCGGGGTCAGGGGATACTGAAGCTTTCTTT. Translated, it gives CASSLAGSGDTEAFF. The chain has TRBV5-1 and TRBJ1-1; D possibly corresponds to TRBD1 (6 bases). This CDR3 has 15 amino acids. Germline CDR1 SGHRS, CDR2 YFSETQ. Deletions cut 0 bases from V and 5 bases from J, with 14 bases between.

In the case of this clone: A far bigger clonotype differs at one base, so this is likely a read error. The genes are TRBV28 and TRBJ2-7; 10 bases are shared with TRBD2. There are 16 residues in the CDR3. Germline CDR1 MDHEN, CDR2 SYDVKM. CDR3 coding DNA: TGTGCCAGCAGTTTAGAACGGACTAGCGGATACTACGAGCAGTGCTTC. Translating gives CASSLERTSGYYEQCF.

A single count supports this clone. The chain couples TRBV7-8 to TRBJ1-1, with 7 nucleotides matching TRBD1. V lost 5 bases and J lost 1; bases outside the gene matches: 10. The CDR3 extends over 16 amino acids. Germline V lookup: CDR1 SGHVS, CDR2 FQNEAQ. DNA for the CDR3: TGTGCCAGCAGCATACAGGGGACCCTAACGAACACTGAAGCTTTCTTT. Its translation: CASSIQGTLTNTEAFF.

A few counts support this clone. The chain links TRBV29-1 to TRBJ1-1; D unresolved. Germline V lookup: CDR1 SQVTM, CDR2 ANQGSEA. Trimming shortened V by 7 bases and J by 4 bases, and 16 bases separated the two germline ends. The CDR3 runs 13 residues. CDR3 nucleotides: TGCAGCGGAGACCTTGTGACGAGCACTGAAGCTTTCTTT. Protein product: CSGDLVTSTEAFF.

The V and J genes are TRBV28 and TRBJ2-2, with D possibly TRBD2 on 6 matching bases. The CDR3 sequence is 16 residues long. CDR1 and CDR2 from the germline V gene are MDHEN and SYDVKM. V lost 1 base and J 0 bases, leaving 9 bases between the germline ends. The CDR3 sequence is CASSLFSGTNTGELFF. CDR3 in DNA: TGTGCCAGCAGTTTATTTAGCGGTACGAACACCGGGGAGCTGTTTTTT.

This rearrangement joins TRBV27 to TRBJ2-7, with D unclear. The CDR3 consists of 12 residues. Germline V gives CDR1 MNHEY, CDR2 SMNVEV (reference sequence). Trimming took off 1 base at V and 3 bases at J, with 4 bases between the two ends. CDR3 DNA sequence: TGTGCCAGCAGTTTATACGGCTACGAGCAGTACTTC. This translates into CASSLYGYEQYF.

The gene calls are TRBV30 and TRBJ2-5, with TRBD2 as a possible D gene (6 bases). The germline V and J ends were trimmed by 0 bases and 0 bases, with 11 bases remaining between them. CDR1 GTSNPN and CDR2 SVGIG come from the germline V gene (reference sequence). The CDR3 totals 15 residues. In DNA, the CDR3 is TGTGCCTGGAGTGTTACGCGGGGCAACCAAGAGACCCAGTACTTC. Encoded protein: CAWSVTRGNQETQYF.

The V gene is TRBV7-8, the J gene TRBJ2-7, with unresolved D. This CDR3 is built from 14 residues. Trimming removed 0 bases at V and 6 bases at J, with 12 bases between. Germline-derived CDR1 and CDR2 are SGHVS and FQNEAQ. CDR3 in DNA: TGTGCCAGCAGCTTAGCGAGTTTAGGTAGCGAGCAGTACTTC. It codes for CASSLASLGSEQYF.

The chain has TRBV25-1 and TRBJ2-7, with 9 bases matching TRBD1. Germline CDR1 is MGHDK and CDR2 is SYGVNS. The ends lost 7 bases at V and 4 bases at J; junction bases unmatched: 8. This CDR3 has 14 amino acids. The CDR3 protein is CASTRTGGSYEQYF. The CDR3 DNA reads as TGTGCCAGCACCCGAACAGGGGGCTCTTACGAGCAGTACTTC.

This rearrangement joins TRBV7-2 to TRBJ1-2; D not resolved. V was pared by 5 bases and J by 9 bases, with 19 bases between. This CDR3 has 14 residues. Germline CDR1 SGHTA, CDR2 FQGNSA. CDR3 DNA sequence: TGTGCCAGCAGCCTGGCCGGGTACTATGTTAGCTACACCTTC. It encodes CASSLAGYYVSYTF.

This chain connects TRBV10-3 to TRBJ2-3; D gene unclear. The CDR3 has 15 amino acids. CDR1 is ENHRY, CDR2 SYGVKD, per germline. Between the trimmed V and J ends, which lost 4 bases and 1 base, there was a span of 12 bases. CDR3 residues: CAISAAVIGTDTQYF. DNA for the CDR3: TGTGCCATCAGTGCTGCCGTGATCGGCACAGATACGCAGTATTTT.

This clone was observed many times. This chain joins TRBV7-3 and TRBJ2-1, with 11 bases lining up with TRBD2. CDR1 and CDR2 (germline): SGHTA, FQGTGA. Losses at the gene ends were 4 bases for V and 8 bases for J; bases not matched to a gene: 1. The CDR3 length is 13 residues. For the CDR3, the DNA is TGTGCCAGCAGCTCACTAGCGGGGGATGAGCAGTTCTTC. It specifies CASSSLAGDEQFF.

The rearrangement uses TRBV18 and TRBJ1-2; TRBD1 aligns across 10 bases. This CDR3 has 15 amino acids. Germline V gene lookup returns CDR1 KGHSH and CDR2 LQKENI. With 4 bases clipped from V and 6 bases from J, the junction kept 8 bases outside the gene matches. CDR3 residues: CASSRQGADQNGYTF. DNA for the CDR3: TGTGCCAGCTCACGACAGGGGGCGGATCAGAATGGCTACACCTTC.

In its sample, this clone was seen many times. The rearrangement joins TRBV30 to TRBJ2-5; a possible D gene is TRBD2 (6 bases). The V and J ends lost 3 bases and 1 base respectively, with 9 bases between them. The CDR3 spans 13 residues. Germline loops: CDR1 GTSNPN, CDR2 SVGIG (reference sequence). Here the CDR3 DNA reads TGTGCCTGGAGGCTGGGGGGCCAAGAGACCCAGTACTTC. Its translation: CAWRLGGQETQYF.

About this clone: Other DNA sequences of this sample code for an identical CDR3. As DNA, the CDR3 is TGTGCCTGGAGTACGGACACTGAAGCTTTCTTT. Residues: CAWSTDTEAFF. The gene calls are TRBV30 and TRBJ1-1; D unresolved. From germline, CDR1 is GTSNPN and CDR2 SVGIG (reference sequence). The CDR3 sequence is 11 residues long. Trimming took off 2 bases at V and 3 bases at J, with 4 bases between the two ends. The full variable domain, in which reference TRBV30 and TRBJ1-1 provide the parts outside the CDR3, is SQTIHQWPATLVQPVGSPLSLECTVEGTSNPNLYWYRQAAGRGLQLLFYSVGIGQISSEVPQNLSASRPQDRQFILSSKKLLLSDSGFYLCAWSTDTEAFFGQGTRLTVV.

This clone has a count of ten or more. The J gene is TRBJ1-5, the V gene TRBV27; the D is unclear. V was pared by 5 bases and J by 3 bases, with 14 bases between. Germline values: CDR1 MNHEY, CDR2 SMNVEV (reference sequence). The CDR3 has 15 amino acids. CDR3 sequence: CASSVSDGNNQPQHF. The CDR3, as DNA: TGTGCCAGCAGTGTCTCGGACGGGAACAATCAGCCCCAGCATTTT.

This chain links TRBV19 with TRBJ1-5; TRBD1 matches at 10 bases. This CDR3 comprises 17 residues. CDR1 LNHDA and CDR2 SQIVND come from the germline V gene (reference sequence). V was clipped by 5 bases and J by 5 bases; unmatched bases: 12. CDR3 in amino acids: CASSDRDRGIVDQPQHF. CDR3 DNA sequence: TGTGCCAGTAGTGACCGGGACAGGGGAATAGTCGATCAGCCCCAGCATTTT.

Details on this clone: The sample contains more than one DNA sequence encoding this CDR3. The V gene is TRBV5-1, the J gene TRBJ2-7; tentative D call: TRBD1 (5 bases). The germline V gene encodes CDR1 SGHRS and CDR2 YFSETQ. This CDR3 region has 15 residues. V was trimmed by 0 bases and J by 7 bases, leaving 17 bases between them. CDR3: CASSLAGTRVEEQYF. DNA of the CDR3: TGCGCCAGCAGCTTGGCTGGTACCAGGGTGGAGGAGCAGTACTTC.

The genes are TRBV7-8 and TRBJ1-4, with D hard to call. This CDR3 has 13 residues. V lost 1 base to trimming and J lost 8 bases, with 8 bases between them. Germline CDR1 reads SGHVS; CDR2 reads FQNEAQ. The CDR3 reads CASSLEVGEKLFF. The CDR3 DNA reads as TGTGCCAGCAGCTTAGAGGTGGGGGAAAAACTGTTTTTT.

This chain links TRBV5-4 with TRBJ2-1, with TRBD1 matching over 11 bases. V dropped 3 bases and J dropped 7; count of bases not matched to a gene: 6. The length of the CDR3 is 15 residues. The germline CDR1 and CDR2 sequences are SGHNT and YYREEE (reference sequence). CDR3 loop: CASSSGTGGGNEQFF. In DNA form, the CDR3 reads TGTGCCAGCAGCTCCGGGACAGGGGGGGGTAATGAGCAGTTCTTC.

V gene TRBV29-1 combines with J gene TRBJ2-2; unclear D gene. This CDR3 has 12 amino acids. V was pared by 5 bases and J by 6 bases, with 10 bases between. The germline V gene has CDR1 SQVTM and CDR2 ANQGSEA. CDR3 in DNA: TGCAGCGTTACCCGGACCGCCGGGGAGCTGTTTTTT. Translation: CSVTRTAGELFF.

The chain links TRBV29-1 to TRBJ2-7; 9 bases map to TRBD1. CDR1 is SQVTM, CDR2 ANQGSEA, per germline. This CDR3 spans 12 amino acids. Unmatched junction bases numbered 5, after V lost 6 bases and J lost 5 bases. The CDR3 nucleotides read TGCAGCGTCTTAACAGGGGGCCACGAGCAGTACTTC. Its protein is CSVLTGGHEQYF.

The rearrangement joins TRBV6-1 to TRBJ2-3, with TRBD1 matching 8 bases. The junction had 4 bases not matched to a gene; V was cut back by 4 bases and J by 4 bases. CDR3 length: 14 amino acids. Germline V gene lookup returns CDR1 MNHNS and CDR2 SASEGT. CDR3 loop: CASSGQGFADTQYF. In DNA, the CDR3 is TGTGCCAGCAGTGGACAGGGGTTCGCAGATACGCAGTATTTT.

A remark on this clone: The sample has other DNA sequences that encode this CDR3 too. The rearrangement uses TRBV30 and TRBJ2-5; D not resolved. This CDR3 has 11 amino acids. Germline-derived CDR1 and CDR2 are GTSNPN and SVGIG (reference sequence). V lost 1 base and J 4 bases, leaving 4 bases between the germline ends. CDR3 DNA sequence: TGTGCCTGGAGTGCGGGAGAGACCCAGTACTTC. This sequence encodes CAWSAGETQYF.

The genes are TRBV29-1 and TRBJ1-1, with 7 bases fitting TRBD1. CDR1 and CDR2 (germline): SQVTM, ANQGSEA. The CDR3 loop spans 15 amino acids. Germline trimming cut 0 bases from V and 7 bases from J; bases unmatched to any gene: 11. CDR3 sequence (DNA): TGCAGCGTTGAAGACCTTGACAGGGACCTCAATGAAGCTTTCTTT. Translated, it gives CSVEDLDRDLNEAFF.

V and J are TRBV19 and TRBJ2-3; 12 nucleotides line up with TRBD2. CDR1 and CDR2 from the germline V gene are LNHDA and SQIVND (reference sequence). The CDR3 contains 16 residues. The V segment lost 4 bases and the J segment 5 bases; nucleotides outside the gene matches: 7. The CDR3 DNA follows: TGTGCCAGTAGTAAAGGACTAGCGGGATCTATAGATACGCAGTATTTT. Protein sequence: CASSKGLAGSIDTQYF. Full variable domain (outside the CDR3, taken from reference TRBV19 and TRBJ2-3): DGGITQSPKYLFRKEGQNVTLSCEQNLNHDAMYWYRQDPGQGLRLIYYSQIVNDFQKGDIAEGYSVSREKKESFPLTVTSAQKNPTAFYLCASSKGLAGSIDTQYFGPGTRLTVL.